A selection of T cell receptor beta chains follows, all from one sample in a study of CD8+CD57+ T cells in acquired aplastic anemia. TCRdb processed the reads anew with MiXCR; each CDR3 protein has one entry. The table records more than 150,000 distinct CDR3 sequences, 40% to 55% of them present only once. The sample comprised sorted CD4+, CD8+, or CD8+CD57+ T cells (not recorded which) from PBMCs. The receptors here all came from a human donor in good health. CDR3s include the opening cysteine and the closing phenylalanine or tryptophan. The D gene is left open where the match is weak. Size tells how often a clone was seen (once, few, many) or the class of an expanded clone, and some rows leave it out.

>TRBV2|.|many|TRBJ2-4
TGTGCCAGCAGTCCCCCCTTTGGGACTGGAAACATTCAGTACTTC
CASSPPFGTGNIQYF
>TRBV7-2|.|medium-sized|TRBJ1-1
TGTGCCAGCAGCCAACAGGGACGGGCCACTGAAGCTTTCTTT
CASSQQGRATEAFF
>TRBV4-1|TRBD2|few|TRBJ2-5
TGCGCCAGCAGCCAAGTGGCACTAGCGGGAGTAGAGACCCAGTGCTTC
CASSQVALAGVETQCF
>TRBV6-2/TRBV6-3|.|few|TRBJ2-5
TGTGCCAGCAGCGACTCCCGGAGGACCTACCAAGAGACCCAGTACTTC
CASSDSRRTYQETQYF
>TRBV6-5|.|many|TRBJ2-7
TGTGCCAGCAGTTACACATTCCGGGGCGAGCAGTACTTC
CASSYTFRGEQYF
>TRBV5-8|.|many|TRBJ2-7
TGTGCCAGCAGCTTGATCGGAGAGCAGTACTTC
CASSLIGEQYF
>TRBV19|TRBD1|many|TRBJ1-5
TGTGCCAGTTCGGACAGGGGTGGCCGTAGCAATCAGCCCCAGCATTTT
CASSDRGGRSNQPQHF
>TRBV5-1|.|.|TRBJ1-6
TGCGCCAGCAGCTTGGGACAGGAGTCTAATTCACCCCTCCACTTT
CASSLGQESNSPLHF
>TRBV15|.|.|TRBJ2-3
TGTGCCACCAGCCTCGGTAGAGATACGCAGTATTTT
CATSLGRDTQYF
>TRBV7-2|.|.|TRBJ1-5
TGTGCCAGCAGCCGTTACGGCAGCAATCAGCCCCAGCATTTT
CASSRYGSNQPQHF
>TRBV9|.|many|TRBJ1-4
TGTGCCAGCAGCGTAAGGGCAAGTCCCGCGGGGGAAAAACTGTTTTTT
CASSVRASPAGEKLFF
>TRBV20-1|.|once|TRBJ2-7
TGCAGTGCTAAGAGGTACGGTGACTCCTACGAGCAGTACTTC
CSAKRYGDSYEQYF
>TRBV10-3|.|.|TRBJ1-1
TGTGCCAGCAGTTGGGCGCGGGGCACTGAAGCTTTCTTT
CASSWARGTEAFF
>TRBV19|TRBD2|many|TRBJ2-5
TGTGCCAGTAGTCGACTAGCGGGCGCCCAAGAGACCCAGTACTTC
CASSRLAGAQETQYF
>TRBV7-1|TRBD2|few|TRBJ2-3
TGTGCCAGCAGCTCCACCCTGGGACTAGCGGGAGAAACTACTAGCACAGATACGCAGTATTTT
CASSSTLGLAGETTSTDTQYF
>TRBV15|.|.|TRBJ1-4
TGTGCCACCAGCACCCGGACTGGGGATGAAAAACTGTTTTTT
CATSTRTGDEKLFF
>TRBV5-1|TRBD2|many|TRBJ2-5
TGCGCCAGCAGCGTGGACCCCGTTGGACTAGCGGCCGAGACCCAGTACTTC
CASSVDPVGLAAETQYF
>TRBV7-3|TRBD2|many|TRBJ2-1
TGTGCCAGCAGCTTAATGGGGACTAGCGCTGAGCAGTTCTTC
CASSLMGTSAEQFF
>TRBV20-1|TRBD1|.|TRBJ2-5
TGCAGTGCCCGACAGGGGGCTAGGGAGACCCAGTACTTC
CSARQGARETQYF
>TRBV19|TRBD2|many|TRBJ2-7
TGTGCCAGTAGTATCCGAGCGGGGGCCTACGAGCAGTACTTC
CASSIRAGAYEQYF
>TRBV29-1|.|.|TRBJ1-2
TGCAGCGTTGAAACAGGAGAGGGTTATGGCTACACCTTC
CSVETGEGYGYTF
>TRBV10-3|.|.|TRBJ1-3
TGTGCCATCAGTGACATGGGCGGCGGAAACACCATATATTTT
CAISDMGGGNTIYF
>TRBV28|.|few|TRBJ2-2
TGTGCCAGCCTGCCCGGAGGGGGGGAGCTGTTTTTT
CASLPGGGELFF
>TRBV29-1|TRBD1|.|TRBJ1-1
TGCAGCGTCAGCCGGACAGGGGCCACTGAAGCTTTCTTT
CSVSRTGATEAFF
>TRBV4-2|TRBD2|many|TRBJ2-3
TGTGCCAGCAGCCCATTGACTAGCGGCCGTCGAGGAGATACGCAGTATTTT
CASSPLTSGRRGDTQYF
>TRBV7-2|TRBD1|.|TRBJ2-2
TGTGCCAGCAGCGAAGACAGGGAAGTGTTTTTT
CASSEDREVFF
>TRBV24-1|.|once|TRBJ1-5
TGTGCCAGCAGTCCCAACCGGGGGCGGAACGAGCATTTT
CASSPNRGRNEHF
>TRBV5-6|.|many|TRBJ2-7
TGTGCCAGCAGCTTGGATAGAGGTGGCAGGGTATATACCGAGCAGTACTTC
CASSLDRGGRVYTEQYF
>TRBV29-1|TRBD1|few|TRBJ1-2
TGCAGCGTCCCCCGGGACAGCCTCTATGGCTACACCTTC
CSVPRDSLYGYTF
>TRBV25-1|.|.|TRBJ1-1
TGTGCCAGCAGGTCAGCGAACACTGAAGCTTTCTTT
CASRSANTEAFF
>TRBV10-3|TRBD2|.|TRBJ2-7
TGTGCCATGGGGACTAGCGACTACTACGAGCAGTACTTC
CAMGTSDYYEQYF
>TRBV7-9|TRBD2|many|TRBJ2-3
TGTGCCAGCAGCCCACCGGGACTAGCGGAGCAGTATTTT
CASSPPGLAEQYF
>TRBV3-1|.|.|TRBJ2-6
TGTGTCAGCAGCCAAGCGCGGAGCTCTGGGGCCAACGTCCTGACTTTC
CVSSQARSSGANVLTF
>TRBV4-2|TRBD1|.|TRBJ2-2
TGTGCCAGCAGCCCCGGACATAGGGCCCACCTATGGGACAACACAGGGGAGCTGGTTTTT
CASSPGHRAHLWDNTGELVF
>TRBV10-2|TRBD1|few|TRBJ1-6
TGCGCCAGCAGCGAGGGGACAGTCTATAATTCACCCCTCCACTTT
CASSEGTVYNSPLHF
>TRBV30|.|.|TRBJ1-1
TGTGCCTGGAACCAGGTATGGGGGACTGAAGCTTTCTTT
CAWNQVWGTEAFF
>TRBV5-6|.|.|TRBJ2-7
TGTGCCGGCAGCCAGGGGACAAATTCCTACGAGCAGTACTTC
CAGSQGTNSYEQYF
>TRBV6-4|.|many|TRBJ1-2
TGTGCCAGCAGTGACAGGTCTCGGGGGCGCAACTATGGCTACACCTTC
CASSDRSRGRNYGYTF
>TRBV10-2|.|.|TRBJ1-2
TGCGCCAGCGGCGACAGAAGTGGCTACGCCTTC
CASGDRSGYAF
>TRBV2|TRBD1|many|TRBJ1-5
TGTGCCAGCAGGGTAGGACAGGGGAGCAATCAGCCCCAGCATTTT
CASRVGQGSNQPQHF
>TRBV20-1|.|.|TRBJ2-7
TGCAGTGCTAGAGATAGCGTTCAGTTTATTTACGAGCAGTACTTC
CSARDSVQFIYEQYF
>TRBV15|.|many|TRBJ2-2
TGTGCCACCAGCACTAGAGGAGGGAACACCGGGGAGCTGTTTTTT
CATSTRGGNTGELFF
>TRBV19|.|many|TRBJ2-7
TGTGCCACCCCCGAGGGAGCCCTATACTACGAGCAGTACTTC
CATPEGALYYEQYF
>TRBV7-7|.|.|TRBJ1-1
TGTGCTAGCAGCATGACAAGGACCACTGAAGCTTTCTTT
CASSMTRTTEAFF
>TRBV29-1|.|.|TRBJ1-1
TGCAGCGTTGAAGATCGGGGGGGGACTGAAGCTTTCTTT
CSVEDRGGTEAFF
>TRBV25-1|TRBD2|.|TRBJ2-7
TGTGCTAGTCGGACTAGCGGATACGAGGTGCAGTACTTC
CASRTSGYEVQYF